These 16 T cell receptor beta chains were sequenced from one sample in a study of shared clonotypes between healthy human individuals. TCRdb's copy holds only in-frame clones and misses some; the assay was immunoSEQ multiplex PCR. Here the sample spans under 600,000 clones, 90% to 97% being singletons. Sequencing was done on a sample of naive CD4+ T cells sorted from blood. Subset of the sample: CD45RA+ positively selected. The receptors were gathered from a woman under 40 in good health.

The genes are TRBV7-9 and TRBJ2-4, with D unclear. The CDR3 contains 9 residues. V was shortened by 10 bases and J by 10 bases, with 8 bases between the two germline ends. Per the germline V gene, CDR1 is SEHNR and CDR2 is FQNEAQ (reference sequence). The CDR3 nucleotides read TGTGCCACCGGAACAATTCAGTACTTC. It yields the protein CATGTIQYF.

The chain recombines TRBV2 with TRBJ2-5, with TRBD1 matching over 7 bases. This CDR3 is built from 14 residues. The germline gives CDR1 SNHLY, CDR2 FYNNEI. Trimming removed 2 bases from V and 2 bases from J; junction bases left unmatched: 2. Written as DNA, the CDR3 is TGTGCCAGCAGTGAAAGGGGGCAACAAGAGACCCAGTACTTC. Its translation: CASSERGQQETQYF.

The chain is built from TRBV5-1 and TRBJ2-1; TRBD2 matches 12 bases. The CDR3 runs 16 residues. The V and J ends lost 2 bases and 8 bases, in that order; junction bases with no gene match: 8. Germline CDR1 reads SGHRS; CDR2 reads YFSETQ. The CDR3 is CASSFILAGGSDEQFF. CDR3 bases: TGCGCCAGCAGCTTTATCCTAGCGGGAGGGAGCGATGAGCAGTTCTTC.

The V call is TRBV9, the J call TRBJ2-3; D ambiguous. CDR3 length equals 14 residues. Germline CDR1 and CDR2: SGDLS and YYNGEE. Trimming stripped 4 bases from V and 0 bases from J, with 9 bases between. Here the CDR3 reads CASSPMGSTDTQYF. In DNA form, the CDR3 reads TGTGCCAGCAGCCCCATGGGTAGCACAGATACGCAGTATTTT.

As concerns this clone: One end of the junction varies from germline; a read error may be responsible. V is TRBV9 and J is TRBJ2-2, with D perhaps matching TRBD2 (6 bases). CDR1 and CDR2 (germline): SGDLS, YYNGEE. The CDR3 contains 15 residues. In DNA form, the CDR3 reads TGTGCCAGCAGCGTAGATCTAGCGAAAACCGGGGAGCTGTTTTTT. Protein product: CASSVDLAKTGELFF.

The chain combines TRBV7-8 with TRBJ2-7, with D possibly being TRBD1 or TRBD2 (5 bases each). Trimming took off 4 bases at V and 0 bases at J, with 10 bases between the two ends. Germline CDR1 reads SGHVS; CDR2 reads FQNEAQ. This CDR3 is built from 14 residues. As DNA, the CDR3 is TGTGCCAGCAGCTGGGACGGAGCCTCCTACGAGCAGTACTTC. Its translation: CASSWDGASYEQYF.

The chain recombines TRBV28 with TRBJ2-1, with a weak D call TRBD2 (6 bases). In germline, CDR1 is MDHEN, CDR2 SYDVKM. The V and J ends lost 3 bases and 4 bases respectively, with 13 bases between them. The CDR3 spans 15 residues. CDR3 amino acids: CASSFSGAFYNEQFF. In DNA, the CDR3 is TGTGCCAGCAGTTTTAGCGGAGCTTTTTACAATGAGCAGTTCTTC.

The chain has TRBV7-9 and TRBJ2-1; D remains ambiguous. CDR1 is SEHNR, CDR2 FQNEAQ, per germline (reference sequence). The CDR3 length is 15 residues. The ends were cut back, 4 bases at V and 0 bases at J, with 10 bases in the middle. The CDR3 DNA follows: TGTGCCAGCAGCTCGGACGGGCACTCCTACAATGAGCAGTTCTTC. It codes for CASSSDGHSYNEQFF.

This chain connects TRBV6-4 to TRBJ2-4, with D perhaps TRBD2 (6 bases). Trimming removed 4 bases at V and 0 bases at J, with 16 bases between. Germline CDR1 and CDR2: MRHNA and SNTAGT. The CDR3 contains 17 residues. The CDR3 loop is CASSVWASELAKNIQYF. CDR3 bases: TGTGCCAGCAGTGTGTGGGCTAGCGAGCTAGCCAAAAACATTCAGTACTTC.

The chain has TRBV6-5 and TRBJ1-3, with TRBD1 matching 8 bases. J gave up 0 bases and V 6 bases, and 4 bases lay outside the gene matches. This CDR3 has 15 residues. Germline V gene data show CDR1 as MNHEY and CDR2 as SVGAGI. The CDR3 coding sequence is TGTGCCAGCAGGGGGACAGGCCTCTCTGGAAACACCATATATTTT. It encodes CASRGTGLSGNTIYF.

This clone was recorded once. The CDR3, as DNA: TGTGCCAGCTCCCCAAGACGGGACAGCAATCAGCCCCAGCATTTT. It encodes CASSPRRDSNQPQHF. The chain couples TRBV18 to TRBJ1-5, with D perhaps matching TRBD1 (5 bases). Looked up from germline, CDR1 is KGHSH and CDR2 is LQKENI. Between the trimmed V and J ends, which lost 6 bases and 1 base, there was a span of 13 bases. The CDR3 consists of 15 residues.

V gene TRBV5-1 combines with J gene TRBJ2-7, with no clear D. Per germline, CDR1 SGHRS and CDR2 YFSETQ. This CDR3 has 11 amino acids. V was pared by 3 bases and J by 4 bases, with 5 bases between. CDR3 protein: CASSSEYEQYF. As DNA, the CDR3 is TGCGCCAGCAGCTCCGAATACGAGCAGTACTTC.

The chain's CDR3 is CASSPLDRGNQPQHF. DNA for the CDR3: TGCGCCAGCAGCCCCCTGGACAGGGGCAATCAGCCCCAGCATTTT. V usage is TRBV4-1 and J usage is TRBJ1-5; 8 positions match TRBD1. The length of the CDR3 is 15 residues. The germline V gene has CDR1 MGHRA and CDR2 YSYEKL. V gave up 4 bases and J gave up 2 bases; unmatched junction bases: 4.

This clone was seen only a few times. The chain carries TRBV30 and TRBJ1-1; D not resolved. Germline V gene lookup returns CDR1 GTSNPN and CDR2 SVGIG (reference sequence). The length of the CDR3 is 11 residues. V was cut by 5 bases and J by 5 bases, with 9 bases left in between. The CDR3 spells CAWDTWTEAFF. The CDR3 DNA reads as TGTGCCTGGGACACGTGGACTGAAGCTTTCTTT. Looking up the rest from reference TRBV30 and TRBJ1-1 gives the full variable domain: SQTIHQWPATLVQPVGSPLSLECTVEGTSNPNLYWYRQAAGRGLQLLFYSVGIGQISSEVPQNLSASRPQDRQFILSSKKLLLSDSGFYLCAWDTWTEAFFGQGTRLTVV.

CDR3 sequence (DNA): TGTGCCAGCAGTTTATCACTAGCGGGATCGCGGCAGTTCTTC. Its translation: CASSLSLAGSRQFF. The chain carries TRBV28 and TRBJ2-1; TRBD2 matches at 10 bases. The V segment lost 1 base and the J segment 12 bases; nucleotides outside the gene matches: 6. CDR1 is MDHEN and CDR2 is SYDVKM in the germline V gene. The CDR3 is 14 amino acids.

This clone was seen just once. The rearrangement joins TRBV12-1 to TRBJ1-1; the D segment call TRBD1 is taken from the table without a DNA check. TRBV12-1 is annotated as a pseudogene. This CDR3 is 15 amino acids long. This CDR3 reads CASSLENRGNTEAFF. The CDR3 nucleotides are TGTGCCAGCAGCCTGGAGAACAGGGGTAACACTGAAGCTTTCTTT.